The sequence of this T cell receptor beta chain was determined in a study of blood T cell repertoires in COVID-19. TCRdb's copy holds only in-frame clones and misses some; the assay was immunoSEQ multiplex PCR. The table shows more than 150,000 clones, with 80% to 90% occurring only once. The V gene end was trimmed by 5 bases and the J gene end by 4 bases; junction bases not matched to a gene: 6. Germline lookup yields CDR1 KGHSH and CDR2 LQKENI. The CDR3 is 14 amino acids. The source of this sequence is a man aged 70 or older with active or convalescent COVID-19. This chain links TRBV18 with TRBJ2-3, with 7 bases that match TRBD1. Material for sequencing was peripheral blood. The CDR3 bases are TGTGCCAGCTCAACGTACAGGGGTGCAGATACGCAGTATTTT. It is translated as CASSTYRGADTQYF.